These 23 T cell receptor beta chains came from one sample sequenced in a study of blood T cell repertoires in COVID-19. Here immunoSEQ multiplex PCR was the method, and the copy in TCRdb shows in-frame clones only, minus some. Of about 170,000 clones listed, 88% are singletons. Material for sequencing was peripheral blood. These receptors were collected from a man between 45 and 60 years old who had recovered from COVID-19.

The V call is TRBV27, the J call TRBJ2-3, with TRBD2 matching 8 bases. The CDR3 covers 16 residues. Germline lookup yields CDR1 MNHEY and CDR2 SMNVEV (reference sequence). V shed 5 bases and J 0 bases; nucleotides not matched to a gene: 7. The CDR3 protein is CASSTPSGPSTDTQYF. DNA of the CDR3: TGTGCCAGCAGTACCCCTAGCGGGCCTAGCACAGATACGCAGTATTTT.

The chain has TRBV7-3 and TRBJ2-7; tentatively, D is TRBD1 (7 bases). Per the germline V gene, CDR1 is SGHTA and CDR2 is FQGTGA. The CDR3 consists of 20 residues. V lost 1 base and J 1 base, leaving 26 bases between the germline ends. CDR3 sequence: CASSLKRPDRTTRGSYEQYF. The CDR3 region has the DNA TGTGCCAGCAGCTTAAAGCGGCCGGACAGGACCACCCGGGGGTCCTACGAGCAGTACTTC. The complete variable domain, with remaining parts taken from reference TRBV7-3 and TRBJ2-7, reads GAGVSQTPSNKVTEKGKYVELRCDPISGHTALYWYRQSLGQGPEFLIYFQGTGAADDSGLPNDRFFAVRPEGSVSTLKIQRTERGDSAVYLCASSLKRPDRTTRGSYEQYFGPGTRLTVT.

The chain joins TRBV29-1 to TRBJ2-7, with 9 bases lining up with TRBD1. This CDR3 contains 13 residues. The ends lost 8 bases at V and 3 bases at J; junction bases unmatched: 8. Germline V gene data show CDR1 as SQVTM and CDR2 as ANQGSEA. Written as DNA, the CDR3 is TGCAGCATAAGACAGGGGGGGTTCTACGAGCAGTACTTC. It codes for CSIRQGGFYEQYF.

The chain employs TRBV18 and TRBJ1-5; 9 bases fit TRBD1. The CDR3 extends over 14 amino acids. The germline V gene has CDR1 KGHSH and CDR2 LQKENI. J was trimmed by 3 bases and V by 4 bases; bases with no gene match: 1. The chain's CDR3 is CASSRQGDNQPQHF. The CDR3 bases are TGTGCCAGCTCACGACAGGGGGACAATCAGCCCCAGCATTTT.

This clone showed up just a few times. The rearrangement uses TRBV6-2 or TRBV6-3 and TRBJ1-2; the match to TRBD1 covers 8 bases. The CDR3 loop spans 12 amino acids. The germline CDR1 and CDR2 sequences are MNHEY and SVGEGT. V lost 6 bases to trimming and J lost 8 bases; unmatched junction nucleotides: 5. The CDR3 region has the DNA TGTGCCAGCAGCGGACAGGGTAGAGGCTACACCTTC. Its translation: CASSGQGRGYTF.

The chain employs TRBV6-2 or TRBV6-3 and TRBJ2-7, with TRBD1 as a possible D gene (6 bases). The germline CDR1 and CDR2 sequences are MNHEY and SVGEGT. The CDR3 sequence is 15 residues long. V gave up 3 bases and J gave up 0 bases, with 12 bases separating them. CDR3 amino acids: CASSYDRTVSYEQYF. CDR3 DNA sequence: TGTGCCAGCAGTTATGACAGGACGGTCTCCTACGAGCAGTACTTC.

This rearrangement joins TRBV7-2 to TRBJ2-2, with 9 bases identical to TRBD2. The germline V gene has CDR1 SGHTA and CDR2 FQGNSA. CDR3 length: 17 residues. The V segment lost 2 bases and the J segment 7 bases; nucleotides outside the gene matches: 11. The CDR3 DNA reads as TGTGCCAGCAGCTTATACTTAGCGGGAGAAGGTTTCGGGGAGCTGTTTTTT. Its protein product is CASSLYLAGEGFGELFF.

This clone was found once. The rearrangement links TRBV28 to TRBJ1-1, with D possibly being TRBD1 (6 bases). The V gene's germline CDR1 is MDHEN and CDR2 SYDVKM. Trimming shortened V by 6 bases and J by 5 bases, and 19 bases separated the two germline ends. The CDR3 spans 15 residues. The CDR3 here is CASRGATGSKTEAFF. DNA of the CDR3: TGTGCCAGCAGGGGAGCAACAGGGTCTAAAACTGAAGCTTTCTTT. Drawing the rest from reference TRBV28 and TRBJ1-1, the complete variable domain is DVKVTQSSRYLVKRTGEKVFLECVQDMDHENMFWYRQDPGLGLRLIYFSYDVKMKEKGDIPEGYSVSREKKERFSLILESASTNQTSMYLCASRGATGSKTEAFFGQGTRLTVV.

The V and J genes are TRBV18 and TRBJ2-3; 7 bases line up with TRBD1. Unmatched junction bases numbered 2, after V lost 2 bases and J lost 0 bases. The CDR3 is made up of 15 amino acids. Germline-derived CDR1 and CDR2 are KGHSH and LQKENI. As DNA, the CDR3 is TGTGCCAGCTCACCATCGACAGGGAGCACAGATACGCAGTATTTT. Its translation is CASSPSTGSTDTQYF.

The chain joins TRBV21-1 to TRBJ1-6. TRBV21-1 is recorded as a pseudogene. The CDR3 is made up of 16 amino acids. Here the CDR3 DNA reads TGTGCCAGCAGCAAAGACCTAAGCTCCTATAATTCACCCCTCCACTTT. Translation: CASSKDLSSYNSPLHF.

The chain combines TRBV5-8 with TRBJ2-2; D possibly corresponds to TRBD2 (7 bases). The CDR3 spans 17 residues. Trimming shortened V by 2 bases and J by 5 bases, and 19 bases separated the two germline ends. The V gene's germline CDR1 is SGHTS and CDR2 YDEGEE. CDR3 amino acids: CASSLRGAGERTGELFF. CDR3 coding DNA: TGTGCCAGCAGCTTACGGGGGGCGGGAGAACGGACCGGGGAGCTGTTTTTT.

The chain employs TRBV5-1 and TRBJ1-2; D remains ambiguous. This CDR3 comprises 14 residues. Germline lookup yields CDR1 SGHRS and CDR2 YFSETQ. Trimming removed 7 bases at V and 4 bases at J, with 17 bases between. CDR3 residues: CASGSRREGYGYTF. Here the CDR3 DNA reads TGCGCCAGCGGGTCTCGGAGGGAGGGCTATGGCTACACCTTC. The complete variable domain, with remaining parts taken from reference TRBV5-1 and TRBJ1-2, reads KAGVTQTPRYLIKTRGQQVTLSCSPISGHRSVSWYQQTPGQGLQFLFEYFSETQRNKGNFPGRFSGRQFSNSRSEMNVSTLELGDSALYLCASGSRREGYGYTFGSGTRLTVV.

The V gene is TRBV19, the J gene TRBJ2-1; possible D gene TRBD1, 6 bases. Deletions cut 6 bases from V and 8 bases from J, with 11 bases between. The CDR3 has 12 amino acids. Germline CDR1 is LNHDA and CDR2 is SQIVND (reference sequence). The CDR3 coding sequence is TGTGCCAGTAGGACAGGCCTCTATGAGCAGTTCTTC. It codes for CASRTGLYEQFF.

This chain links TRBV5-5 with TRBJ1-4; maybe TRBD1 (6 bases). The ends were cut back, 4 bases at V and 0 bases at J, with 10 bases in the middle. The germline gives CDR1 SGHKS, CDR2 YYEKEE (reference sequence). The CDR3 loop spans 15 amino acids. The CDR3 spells CASSAGVPTNEKLFF. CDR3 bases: TGTGCCAGCAGCGCAGGGGTCCCAACTAATGAAAAACTGTTTTTT.

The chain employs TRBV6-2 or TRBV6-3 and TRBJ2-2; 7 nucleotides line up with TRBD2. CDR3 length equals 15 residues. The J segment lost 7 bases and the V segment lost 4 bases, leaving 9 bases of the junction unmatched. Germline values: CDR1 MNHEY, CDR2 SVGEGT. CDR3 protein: CASSLLAVAYGELFF. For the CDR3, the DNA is TGTGCCAGCAGTTTGCTAGCGGTAGCCTACGGGGAGCTGTTTTTT.

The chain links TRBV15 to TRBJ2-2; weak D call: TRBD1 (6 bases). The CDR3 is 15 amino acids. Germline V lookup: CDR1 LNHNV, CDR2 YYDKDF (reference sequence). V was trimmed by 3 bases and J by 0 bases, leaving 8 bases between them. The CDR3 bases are TGTGCCACCAGCAGTGACAGGCCGAACACCGGGGAGCTGTTTTTT. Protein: CATSSDRPNTGELFF.

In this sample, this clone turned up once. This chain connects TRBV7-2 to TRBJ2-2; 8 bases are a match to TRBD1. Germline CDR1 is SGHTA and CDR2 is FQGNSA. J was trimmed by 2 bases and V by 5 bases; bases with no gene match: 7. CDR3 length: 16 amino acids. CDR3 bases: TGTGCCAGCAGCCCTGGACAGGGTAAAAACACCGGGGAGCTGTTTTTT. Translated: CASSPGQGKNTGELFF.

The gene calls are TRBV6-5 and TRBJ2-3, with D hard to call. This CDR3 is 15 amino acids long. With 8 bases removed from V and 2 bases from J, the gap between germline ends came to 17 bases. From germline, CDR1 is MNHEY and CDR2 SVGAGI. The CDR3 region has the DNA TGTGCCAGCGCCATGGTCCACGAGTCCACAGATACGCAGTATTTT. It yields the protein CASAMVHESTDTQYF.

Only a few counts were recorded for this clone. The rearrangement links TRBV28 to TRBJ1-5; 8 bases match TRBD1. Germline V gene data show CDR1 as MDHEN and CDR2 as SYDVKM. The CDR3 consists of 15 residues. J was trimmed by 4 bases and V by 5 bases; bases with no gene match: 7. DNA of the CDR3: TGTGCCAGCAGTCTTCGGCAGGGGGCAAATCAGCCCCAGCATTTT. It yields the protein CASSLRQGANQPQHF.

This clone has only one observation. The CDR3 region has the DNA TGTGCCAGCAGTCTCGGCTACGAGCAGTACTTC. Translated: CASSLGYEQYF. V usage is TRBV28 and J usage is TRBJ2-7; the D is unclear. This CDR3 has 11 amino acids. V lost 5 bases and J lost 3, with 5 bases in between. Germline V gene lookup returns CDR1 MDHEN and CDR2 SYDVKM.

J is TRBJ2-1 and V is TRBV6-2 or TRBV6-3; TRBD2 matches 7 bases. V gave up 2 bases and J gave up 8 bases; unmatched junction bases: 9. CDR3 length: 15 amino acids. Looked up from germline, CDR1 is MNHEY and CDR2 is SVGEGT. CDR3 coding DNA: TGTGCCAGCAGTTACGGGGCGGGGGTCCTGGATGAGCAGTTCTTC. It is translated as CASSYGAGVLDEQFF.

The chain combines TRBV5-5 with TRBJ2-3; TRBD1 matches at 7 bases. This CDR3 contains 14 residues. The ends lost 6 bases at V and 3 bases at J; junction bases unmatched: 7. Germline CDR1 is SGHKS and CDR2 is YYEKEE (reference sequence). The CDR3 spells CASTFRDSTDTQYF. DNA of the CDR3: TGTGCCAGCACATTCAGGGACAGTACAGATACGCAGTATTTT.

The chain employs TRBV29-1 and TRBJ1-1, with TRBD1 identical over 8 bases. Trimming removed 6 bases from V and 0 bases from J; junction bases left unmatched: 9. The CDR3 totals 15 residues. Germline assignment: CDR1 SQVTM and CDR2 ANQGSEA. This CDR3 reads CSVDTGGPMNTEAFF. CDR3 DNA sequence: TGCAGCGTCGACACAGGGGGGCCTATGAACACTGAAGCTTTCTTT.